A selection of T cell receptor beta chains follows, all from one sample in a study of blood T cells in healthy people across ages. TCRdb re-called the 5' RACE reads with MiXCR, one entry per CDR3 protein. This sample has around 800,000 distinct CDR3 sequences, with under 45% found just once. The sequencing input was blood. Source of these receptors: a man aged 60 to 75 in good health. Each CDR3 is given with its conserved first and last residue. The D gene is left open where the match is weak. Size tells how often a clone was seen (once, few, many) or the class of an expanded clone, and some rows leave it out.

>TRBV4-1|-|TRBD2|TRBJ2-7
TGCGCCAGCAGCCCAAAGACTAGCGGGGGTCCCCACTCCTGCAATGAGCAGTACTTC
CASSPKTSGGPHSCNEQYF
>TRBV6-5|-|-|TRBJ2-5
TGTGCCAGCAGTTACTCGGGGGGGGCCAACCAAGAGACCCAGTACTTC
CASSYSGGANQETQYF
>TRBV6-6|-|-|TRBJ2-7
TGTGCCAGCAGTTACTCCCCCGGGACGGGGGGCTTTCGGAACTACGAGCAGTACTTC
CASSYSPGTGGFRNYEQYF
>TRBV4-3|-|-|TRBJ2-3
TGCGCCAGCAGCCAAGGCCCAAGAGGGGCAGATACGCAGTATTTT
CASSQGPRGADTQYF
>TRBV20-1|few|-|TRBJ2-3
TGCAGTGCTAGCTCGGACTTCTCGACGCCCACAGATACGCAGTATTTT
CSASSDFSTPTDTQYF
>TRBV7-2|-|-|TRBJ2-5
TGTGCCAGCAGCTTGGGCGACGGAGCGGGAGAGACCCAGTACTTC
CASSLGDGAGETQYF
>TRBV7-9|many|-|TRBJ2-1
TGTGCCAGCAGCTTAGTCGGCTCCTACAATGAGCAGTTCTTC
CASSLVGSYNEQFF
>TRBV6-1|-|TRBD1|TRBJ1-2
TGTGCCAGCAGTGAAGCGAGTACAGGGGCTGGTGGCTACACCTTC
CASSEASTGAGGYTF
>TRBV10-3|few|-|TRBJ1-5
TGTGCCATCAGTGCGTCTTACAATCAGCCCCAGCATTTT
CAISASYNQPQHF
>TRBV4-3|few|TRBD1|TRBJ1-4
TGCGCCAGCAGCCTACACTACTCAGGGGGCGGGGAAAAACTGTTTTTT
CASSLHYSGGGEKLFF
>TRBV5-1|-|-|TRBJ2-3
TGCGCCAGCAGCTTCCGGAGCCGGGACAGCACAGATACGCAGTATTTT
CASSFRSRDSTDTQYF
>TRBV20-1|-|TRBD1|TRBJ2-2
TGCAGTGCTAGAGACCCGGGACAGGGGGCAGAGACCGGGGAGCTGTTTTTT
CSARDPGQGAETGELFF
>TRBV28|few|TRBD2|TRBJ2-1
TGTGCCAGCAGTCCCGCGGCGGGGGGGCTCTACAATGAGCAGTTCTTC
CASSPAAGGLYNEQFF
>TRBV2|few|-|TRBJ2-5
TGTGCCAGCATTCCGACGAGACAGCGGTACCAAGAGACCCAGTACTTC
CASIPTRQRYQETQYF
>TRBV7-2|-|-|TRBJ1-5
TGTGCCAGCAGCTTAGCTAGCGGGGATCAGCCCCGGCATTTT
CASSLASGDQPRHF
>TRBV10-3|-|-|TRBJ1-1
TGTGCCATCAGTGATGTAGGGGTGGGCACTGAAGCTTTCTTT
CAISDVGVGTEAFF
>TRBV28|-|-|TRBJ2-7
TGTGCCAGCAGGAGTCCTTCCTCCTACGAGCAGTACTTC
CASRSPSSYEQYF
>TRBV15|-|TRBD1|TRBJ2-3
TGTGCCAGCCTGGACAGGGAAAGGGCAGATACGCAGTATTTT
CASLDRERADTQYF
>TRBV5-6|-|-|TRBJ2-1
TGTGCCAGCAGCATTCTCTGGCAGAACAATGAGCAGTTCTTC
CASSILWQNNEQFF
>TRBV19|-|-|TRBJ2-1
TGTGCCAGTAGTACAGTGGGGTCAGGCTCCTACAATGAGCAGTTCTTC
CASSTVGSGSYNEQFF
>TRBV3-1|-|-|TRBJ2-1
TGTGCCAGCAGCCCCGGACAGCTCATAACTGAGCAGTTCTTC
CASSPGQLITEQFF
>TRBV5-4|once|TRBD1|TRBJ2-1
TGTGCCAGCTCAAGGGGGCTCGCCTACAATGAGCAGTTCTTC
CASSRGLAYNEQFF
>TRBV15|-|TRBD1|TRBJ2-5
TGTGCCACCAGCACCTCCGACAGGGAGCGCGACAATGAGCAGTACTTC
CATSTSDRERDNEQYF
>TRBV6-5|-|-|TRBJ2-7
TGTGCCAGCAGTTTAGGACAGGGAGGGAACTACGAGCAGTACTTC
CASSLGQGGNYEQYF
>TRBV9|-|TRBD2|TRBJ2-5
TGTGCCAGCAGCACGACTAGCGGGGGAGAGACCCAGTACTTC
CASSTTSGGETQYF
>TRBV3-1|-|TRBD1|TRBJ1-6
TGTGCCAGCAGCCAAGAGGGACAGGGAGGCTATTCACCCCTCCACTTT
CASSQEGQGGYSPLHF
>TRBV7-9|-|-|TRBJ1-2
TGTGCCAGCAGCCCTTCTTTACACGGAATCTATGGCTACACCTTC
CASSPSLHGIYGYTF
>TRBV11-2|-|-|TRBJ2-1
TGTGCCAGCACCCAAGACAGTTATGAGCAGTTCTTC
CASTQDSYEQFF
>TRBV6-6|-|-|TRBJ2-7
TGTGCCAGCAGTTACGTCTCCAGTGATCCCTACGAGCAGTACTTC
CASSYVSSDPYEQYF
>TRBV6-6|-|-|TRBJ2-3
TGTGCCAGCAGTTACGGGTTCGAGACAGGCACAGATACGCAGTATTTT
CASSYGFETGTDTQYF
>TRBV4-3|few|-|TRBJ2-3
TGCGCCAGCAGCCAAGAGAGGACAGCCCTCACAGATACGCAGTATTTT
CASSQERTALTDTQYF
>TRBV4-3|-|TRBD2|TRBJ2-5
TGCGCCAGCAGCCAAGATTGGTGGCGGGGGGGCATGGAGACCCAGTACTTC
CASSQDWWRGGMETQYF
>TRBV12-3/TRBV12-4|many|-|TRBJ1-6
TGTGCCAGCAGTTCTACAGGGAGTTCACCCCTCCACTTT
CASSSTGSSPLHF
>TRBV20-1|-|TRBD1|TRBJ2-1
TGCAGTGCTAGACCTACAGGGGAACCCTACAATGAGCAGTTCTTC
CSARPTGEPYNEQFF
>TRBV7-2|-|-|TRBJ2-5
TGTGCCAGCAGCTTGTTTTCTGACAGGATCCTGCCGGGCGGGACCCAGTACTTC
CASSLFSDRILPGGTQYF
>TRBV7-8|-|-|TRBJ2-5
TGTGCCAGCAGCTTAGGAGAGGAGCAGTACTTC
CASSLGEEQYF
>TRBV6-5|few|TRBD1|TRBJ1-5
TGTGCCAGCAGAACAGGGGGAAGTAGGAATCAGCCCCAGCATTTT
CASRTGGSRNQPQHF
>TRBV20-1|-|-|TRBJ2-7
TGCAGTGCTAAAAACAGGGGAGGATTAGTCTACGAGCAGTACTTC
CSAKNRGGLVYEQYF
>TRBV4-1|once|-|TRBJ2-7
TGCGCCAGCAGCCCTACACTAGGGGTGCACTACGAGCAGTACTTC
CASSPTLGVHYEQYF
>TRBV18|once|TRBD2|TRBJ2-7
TGTGCCAGCTCACCCCGGACTAGCGGGAACTCCTACGAGCAGTACTTC
CASSPRTSGNSYEQYF
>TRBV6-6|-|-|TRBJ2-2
TGTGCCAGCGTCGGGACGTCTAACACCGGGGAGCTGTTTTTT
CASVGTSNTGELFF
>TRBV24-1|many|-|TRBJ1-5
TGTGCCACTCCACAGGAATCTCAATATAATGGGGATCAGCCCCAGCATTTT
CATPQESQYNGDQPQHF
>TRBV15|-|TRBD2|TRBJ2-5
TGTGCCACCAGCAGAGATGCGGGAGTAGGGGAGACCCAGTACTTC
CATSRDAGVGETQYF
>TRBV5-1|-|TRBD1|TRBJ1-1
TGCGCCAGCAGTACGAGGGGGACAGGGGGCTTTAACACTGAAGCTTTCTTT
CASSTRGTGGFNTEAFF
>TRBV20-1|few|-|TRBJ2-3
TGCAGTGCTTCCTTCCGGGACCATGGAGGGCAAGATACGCAGTATTTT
CSASFRDHGGQDTQYF
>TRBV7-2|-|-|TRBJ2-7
TGTGCCAGCAGCTTATTGGCTTTGGGGGGCAGCGAGCAGTACTTC
CASSLLALGGSEQYF
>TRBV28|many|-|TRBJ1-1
TGTGCCAGCAGTCCCCACACTGAAGCTTTCTTT
CASSPHTEAFF
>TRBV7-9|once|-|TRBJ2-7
TGTGCCAGCAGTTTATCAGGCGGGCTCCCCTACGAGCAGTACTTC
CASSLSGGLPYEQYF
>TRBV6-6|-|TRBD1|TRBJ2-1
TGTGCCAGCAGTTACTCCGGACAGGCTTCTTCAAATGAGCAGTTCTTC
CASSYSGQASSNEQFF
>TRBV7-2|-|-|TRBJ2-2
TGTGCCAGCAGGACGGACGGCCACTCGAGTACCGGGGAGCTGTTTTTT
CASRTDGHSSTGELFF
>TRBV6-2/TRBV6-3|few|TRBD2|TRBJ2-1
TGTGCCAGCAGTCTAGCGGGGGGAAGACTGAATGAGCAGTTCTTC
CASSLAGGRLNEQFF
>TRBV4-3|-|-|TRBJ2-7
TGCGCCAGCAGCCAAGATCGAGGAGGGTGGTCTTACGAGCAGTACTTC
CASSQDRGGWSYEQYF